These 13 T cell receptor beta chains originate from one sample sequenced in a study of T cells in Graves' hyperthyroidism and ophthalmopathy (dated by TCRdb to about 2019). The receptor library was made with multiplex PCR. The reads were generated on an Illumina HiSeq 2000. The TCR beta CDR3 regions were amplified from the RNA transcripts. The TCR CDR3 was subjected to a first round of RT-PCR using the HTBI primer set and the Qiagen OneStep RT-PCR kit. Using fastp trimming at Q25 and MiXCR clonotype assembly, TCRdb reanalyzed the public sequencing data and kept in-frame beta chains. All rows with the same CDR3 protein become a single entry with the most common DNA and genes. This sample lists fewer than 350,000 distinct CDR3 sequences; about a sixth were detected once. Of the sample, around 16% falls within the top ten clones. Sequenced sample: blood. These receptors all come from a woman aged 40 to 55 with Graves' ophthalmopathy.

The chain combines TRBV15 with TRBJ2-4; TRBD1 matches at 7 bases. This CDR3 is built from 20 residues. Germline loops: CDR1 LNHNV, CDR2 YYDKDF (reference sequence). Germline trimming cut 4 bases from V and 2 bases from J; bases unmatched to any gene: 20. The CDR3 protein is CATSKQTTGITTRTKNIQYF. CDR3 nucleotide sequence: TGTGCCACCAGCAAACAAACGACAGGGATCACAACCCGAACCAAAAACATTCAGTACTTC.

V gene TRBV2 combines with J gene TRBJ2-7, with unresolved D. CDR3 length equals 16 residues. Germline CDR1 SNHLY, CDR2 FYNNEI. The V end was cut by 2 bases, the J end by 4 bases, with 18 bases between. CDR3 residues: CASSELSLLRPYEQYF. The DNA for the CDR3 is TGTGCCAGCAGTGAACTTAGCCTGCTTAGACCGTACGAGCAGTACTTC.

This clonotype was seen at least ten times. The chain links TRBV5-1 to TRBJ2-7, with TRBD1 matching 10 bases. In germline, CDR1 is SGHRS, CDR2 YFSETQ. CDR3 length equals 16 residues. The V segment lost 4 bases and the J segment 2 bases; nucleotides outside the gene matches: 9. The CDR3 DNA is TGCGCCAGCAGCCCGGGGGGGACAGGGGTCCCCTACGAGCAGTACTTC. Its translation: CASSPGGTGVPYEQYF.

The chain is built from TRBV12-5 and TRBJ1-2, with D possibly TRBD1 on 6 matching bases. Trimming left V 3 bases short and J 5 bases short, with 16 bases between. Germline values: CDR1 LGHNT, CDR2 FRNRAP. This CDR3 has 15 residues. This CDR3 is CASGLGTRGGYGYTF. Written as DNA, the CDR3 is TGTGCTAGTGGTTTAGGGACACGGGGGGGGTATGGCTACACCTTC.

This clonotype was seen at least ten times. V gene TRBV5-1 combines with J gene TRBJ2-7; 10 nucleotides line up with TRBD1. The CDR3 length is 13 residues. With V trimmed by 6 bases and J by 5 bases, 5 bases remained unmatched. In germline, CDR1 is SGHRS, CDR2 YFSETQ. DNA of the CDR3: TGCGCCAGCACCCAGACAGGGGGCGACGAGCAGTACTTC. This translates into CASTQTGGDEQYF. Combining the CDR3 with reference TRBV5-1 and TRBJ2-7 gives the whole variable domain KAGVTQTPRYLIKTRGQQVTLSCSPISGHRSVSWYQQTPGQGLQFLFEYFSETQRNKGNFPGRFSGRQFSNSRSEMNVSTLELGDSALYLCASTQTGGDEQYFGPGTRLTVT.

This clonotype was detected a few times. This rearrangement joins TRBV5-1 to TRBJ2-1; a weak D match, TRBD1 (6 bases). Germline V gives CDR1 SGHRS, CDR2 YFSETQ. V lost 0 bases to trimming and J lost 0 bases, with 13 bases between them. This CDR3 has 17 residues. CDR3 region: CASSLGSGAYSYNEQFF. The CDR3 region has the DNA TGCGCCAGCAGCTTGGGCTCAGGGGCCTACTCCTACAATGAGCAGTTCTTC.

This clonotype was seen repeatedly, ten times or more. CDR3 sequence (DNA): TGTGCCAGCAGTTTAGAGATAAGCTACGAGCAGTACTTC. This sequence encodes CASSLEISYEQYF. V and J are TRBV12-3 or TRBV12-4 and TRBJ2-7; D not resolved. This CDR3 has 13 residues. The V end lost 1 base, the J end lost 3 bases, and 7 bases lay between the germline ends.

The sample holds many counts of this clonotype. The chain uses TRBV6-1 and TRBJ1-5, with 12 bases aligning to TRBD1. The V gene end was trimmed by 2 bases and the J gene end by 6 bases; junction bases not matched to a gene: 8. The CDR3 length is 17 residues. In germline, CDR1 is MNHNS, CDR2 SASEGT. CDR3 nucleotides: TGTGCCAGCAGTGAACGGGACAGGGGGCGATTCGGTCAGCCCCAGCATTTT. Its protein product is CASSERDRGRFGQPQHF.

This clonotype showed up many times. This sequence joins TRBV5-1 and TRBJ2-5, with D perhaps matching TRBD2 (5 bases). Germline V lookup: CDR1 SGHRS, CDR2 YFSETQ. This CDR3 is built from 16 residues. V was trimmed by 0 bases and J by 0 bases, leaving 12 bases between them. For the CDR3, the DNA is TGCGCCAGCAGCTTGGCGCCGGACTTGTACCAAGAGACCCAGTACTTC. It specifies CASSLAPDLYQETQYF. The whole variable domain, remainder taken from reference TRBV5-1 and TRBJ2-5, is KAGVTQTPRYLIKTRGQQVTLSCSPISGHRSVSWYQQTPGQGLQFLFEYFSETQRNKGNFPGRFSGRQFSNSRSEMNVSTLELGDSALYLCASSLAPDLYQETQYFGPGTRLLVL.

The sample holds many counts of this clonotype. The CDR3 spells CASSLSDRGPYEQYF. The CDR3 DNA reads TGTGCCAGCAGCTTATCAGACAGGGGTCCCTACGAGCAGTACTTC. The V and J genes are TRBV7-8 and TRBJ2-7; 8 nucleotides align to TRBD1. J gave up 2 bases and V 2 bases, and 5 bases lay outside the gene matches. Germline CDR1 SGHVS, CDR2 FQNEAQ. This CDR3 contains 15 residues.

This clonotype was counted between two and nine times. The chain is built from TRBV4-1 and TRBJ1-5; perhaps TRBD1 as D (6 bases). Trimming cost V 4 bases and J 7 bases, with 11 bases left between them. The CDR3 length is 13 residues. Germline CDR1 MGHRA, CDR2 YSYEKL. CDR3 sequence reads: CASSRPGGQPQHF. CDR3 in DNA: TGCGCCAGCAGCCGCCCGGGGGGCCAGCCCCAGCATTTT.

This clonotype was detected ten times or more. The J gene is TRBJ2-7, the V gene TRBV28; 8 nucleotides line up with TRBD1. Germline-derived CDR1 and CDR2 are MDHEN and SYDVKM. CDR3 length equals 15 residues. V lost 6 bases to trimming and J lost 3 bases; unmatched junction nucleotides: 10. The CDR3 sequence is CASRSTGTGHYEQYF. The CDR3 nucleotides read TGTGCCAGCAGGAGTACCGGGACAGGTCACTACGAGCAGTACTTC.

Ten or more counts support this clonotype. This chain uses TRBV11-2 with TRBJ2-7; 12 bases are shared with TRBD2. Looked up from germline, CDR1 is SGHAT and CDR2 is FQNNGV. This CDR3 is built from 14 residues. Losses at the gene ends were 5 bases for V and 3 bases for J; bases not matched to a gene: 2. The CDR3 DNA reads as TGTGCCAGCAGCCTAGCGGGGGGGGTCTACGAGCAGTACTTC. Amino acid sequence: CASSLAGGVYEQYF.